A single TCR beta chain is shown here with its context. Antigen unknown. Around 100 mL of blood, on average, came from one heparinised draw per donor. Every isolated RNA sample was fully reverse transcribed, so sequencing captured expressed TCRB transcripts. Data came from immunoSEQ multiplex PCR; TCRdb stores just in-frame clones and leaves some out. The sample shows about 190,000 clones, around 8% of them seen only once. This entry belongs to a study of beta chain features in type 1 diabetes. At the level of the study: Fewer than 110 million sorted cells were examined across all samples. The study, taken as a whole, reports: Type 1 diabetes patients had moderately but significantly shorter TCRB CDR3s in all four CD4+ subsets. More deletions and fewer insertions at VDJ junctions were seen in type 1 diabetes patients. In comparison with healthy donors, patients had naive, central memory and Treg TCRB repertoires that appeared more similar.

The sample comprised central memory CD4+ T cells from blood. The clonotype originates from a woman between 40 and 50 years old with type 1 diabetes.

This CDR3 is CASSLSGGTDTQYF. CDR3 coding DNA: TGTGCCAGCAGCTTAAGCGGGGGCACAGATACGCAGTATTTT. The rearrangement links TRBV11-3 to TRBJ2-3; 7 positions agree with TRBD2. Germline trimming cut 2 bases from V and 1 base from J; bases unmatched to any gene: 0. Looked up from germline, CDR1 is SGHNT and CDR2 is YENEEA. CDR3 size: 14 residues. The variable domain in full, completed from reference TRBV11-3 and TRBJ2-3, reads EAGVVQSPRYKIIEKKQPVAFWCNPISGHNTLYWYLQNLGQGPELLIRYENEEAVDDSQLPKDRFSAERLKGVDSTLKIQPAELGDSAVYLCASSLSGGTDTQYFGPGTRLTVL.